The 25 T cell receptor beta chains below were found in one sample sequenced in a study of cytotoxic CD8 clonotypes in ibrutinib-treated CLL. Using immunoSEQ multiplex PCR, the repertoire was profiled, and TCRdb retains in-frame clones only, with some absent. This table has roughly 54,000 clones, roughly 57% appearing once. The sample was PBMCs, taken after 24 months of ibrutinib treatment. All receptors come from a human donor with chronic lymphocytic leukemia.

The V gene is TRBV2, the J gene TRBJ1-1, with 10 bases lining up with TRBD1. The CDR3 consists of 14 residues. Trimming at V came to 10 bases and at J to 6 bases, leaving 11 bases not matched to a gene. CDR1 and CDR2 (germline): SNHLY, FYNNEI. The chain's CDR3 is CAIRPRDRGAEAFF. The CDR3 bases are TGTGCCATCAGACCACGGGACAGGGGCGCTGAAGCTTTCTTT.

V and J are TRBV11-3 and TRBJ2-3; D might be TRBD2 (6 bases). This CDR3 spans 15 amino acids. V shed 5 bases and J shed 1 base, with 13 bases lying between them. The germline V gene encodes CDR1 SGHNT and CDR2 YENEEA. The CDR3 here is CASSGEEGRTDTQYF. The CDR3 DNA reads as TGTGCCAGCAGCGGTGAGGAGGGTCGCACAGATACGCAGTATTTT.

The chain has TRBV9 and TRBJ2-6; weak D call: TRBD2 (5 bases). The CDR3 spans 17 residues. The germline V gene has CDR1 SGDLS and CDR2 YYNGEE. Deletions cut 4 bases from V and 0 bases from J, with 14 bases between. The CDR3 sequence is CASSPPGGYSGANVLTF. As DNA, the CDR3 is TGTGCCAGCAGCCCCCCTGGAGGCTACTCTGGGGCCAACGTCCTGACTTTC.

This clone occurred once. The CDR3 loop is CATSREVPSQETQYF. CDR3 nucleotide sequence: TGTGCCACCAGCAGAGAGGTTCCTTCTCAAGAGACCCAGTACTTC. The chain uses TRBV15 and TRBJ2-5; D is uncertain. V was pared by 0 bases and J by 2 bases, with 10 bases between. Germline assignment: CDR1 LNHNV and CDR2 YYDKDF (reference sequence). This CDR3 comprises 15 residues.

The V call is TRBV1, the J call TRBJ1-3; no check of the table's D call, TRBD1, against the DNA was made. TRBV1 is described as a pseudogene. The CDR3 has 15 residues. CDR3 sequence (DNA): TGCACCAGCAGCCAAGACCCCAGGGTGGGAAACACCATATATTTT. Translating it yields CTSSQDPRVGNTIYF.

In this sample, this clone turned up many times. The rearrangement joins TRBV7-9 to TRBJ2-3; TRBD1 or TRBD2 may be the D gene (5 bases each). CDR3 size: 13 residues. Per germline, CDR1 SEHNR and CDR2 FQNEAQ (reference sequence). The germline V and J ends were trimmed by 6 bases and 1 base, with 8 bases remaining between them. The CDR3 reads CASSSGRTDTQYF. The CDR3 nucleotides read TGTGCCAGCAGTTCGGGGCGCACAGATACGCAGTATTTT.

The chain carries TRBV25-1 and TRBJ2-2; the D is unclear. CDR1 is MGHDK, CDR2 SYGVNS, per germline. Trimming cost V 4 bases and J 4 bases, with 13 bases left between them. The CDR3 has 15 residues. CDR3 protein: CASSALGLGTGELFF. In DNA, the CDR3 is TGTGCCAGCAGTGCCCTGGGTTTGGGCACCGGGGAGCTGTTTTTT.

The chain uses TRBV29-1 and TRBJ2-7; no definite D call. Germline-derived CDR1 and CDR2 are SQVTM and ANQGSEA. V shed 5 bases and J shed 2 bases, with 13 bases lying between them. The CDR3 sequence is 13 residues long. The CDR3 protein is CSVRRPSTYEQYF. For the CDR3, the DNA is TGCAGCGTTCGAAGACCGAGCACCTACGAGCAGTACTTC.

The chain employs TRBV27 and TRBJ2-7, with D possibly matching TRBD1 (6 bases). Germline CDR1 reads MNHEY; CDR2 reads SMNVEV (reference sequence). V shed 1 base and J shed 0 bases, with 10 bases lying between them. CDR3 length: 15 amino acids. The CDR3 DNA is TGTGCCAGCAGTTTATTCACAGGGAGCTCCTACGAGCAGTACTTC. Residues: CASSLFTGSSYEQYF.

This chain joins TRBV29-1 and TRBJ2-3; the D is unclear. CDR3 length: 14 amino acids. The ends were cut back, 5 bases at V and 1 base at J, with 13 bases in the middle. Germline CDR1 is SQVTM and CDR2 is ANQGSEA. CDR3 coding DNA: TGCAGCGTTAACGAAGGGATTCGCACAGATACGCAGTATTTT. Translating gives CSVNEGIRTDTQYF.

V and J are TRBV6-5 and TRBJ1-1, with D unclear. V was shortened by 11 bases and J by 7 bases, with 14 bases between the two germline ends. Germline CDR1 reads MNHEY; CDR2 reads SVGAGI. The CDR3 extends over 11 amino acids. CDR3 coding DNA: TGTGCCGCTTCCACCCTTAATGAAGCTTTCTTT. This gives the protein CAASTLNEAFF.

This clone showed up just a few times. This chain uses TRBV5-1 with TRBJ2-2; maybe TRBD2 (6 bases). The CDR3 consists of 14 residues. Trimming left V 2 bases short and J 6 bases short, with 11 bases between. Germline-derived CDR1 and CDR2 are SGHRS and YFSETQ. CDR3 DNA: TGCGCCAGCAGCTTTGACCCGGGGGCCGGGGAGCTGTTTTTT. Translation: CASSFDPGAGELFF.

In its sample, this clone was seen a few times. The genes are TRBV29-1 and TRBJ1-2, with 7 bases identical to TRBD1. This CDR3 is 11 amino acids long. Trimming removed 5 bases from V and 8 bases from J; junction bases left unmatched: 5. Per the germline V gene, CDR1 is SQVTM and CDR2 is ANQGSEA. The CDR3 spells CSVWTGEGYTF. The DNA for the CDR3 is TGCAGCGTTTGGACAGGAGAAGGCTACACCTTC.

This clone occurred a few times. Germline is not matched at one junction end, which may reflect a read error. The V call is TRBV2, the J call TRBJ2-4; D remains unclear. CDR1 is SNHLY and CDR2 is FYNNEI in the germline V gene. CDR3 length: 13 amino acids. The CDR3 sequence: CASSLQTAGPRDF. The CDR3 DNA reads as TGTGCCAGCAGTCTACAGACCGCCGGGCCAAGGGACTTC.

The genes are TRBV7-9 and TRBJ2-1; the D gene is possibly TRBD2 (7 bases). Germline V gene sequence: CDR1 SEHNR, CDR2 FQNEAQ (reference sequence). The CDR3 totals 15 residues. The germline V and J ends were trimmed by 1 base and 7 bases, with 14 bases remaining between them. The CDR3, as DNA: TGTGCCAGCAGCTTAGGAGGGGGAGGGGGGAATGAGCAGTTCTTC. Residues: CASSLGGGGGNEQFF.

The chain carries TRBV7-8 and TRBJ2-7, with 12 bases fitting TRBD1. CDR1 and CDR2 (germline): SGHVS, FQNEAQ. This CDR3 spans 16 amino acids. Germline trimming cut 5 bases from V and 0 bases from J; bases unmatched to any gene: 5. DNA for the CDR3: TGTGCCAGCAGCACACCGGGACAGGGGGCCTCCTACGAGCAGTACTTC. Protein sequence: CASSTPGQGASYEQYF.

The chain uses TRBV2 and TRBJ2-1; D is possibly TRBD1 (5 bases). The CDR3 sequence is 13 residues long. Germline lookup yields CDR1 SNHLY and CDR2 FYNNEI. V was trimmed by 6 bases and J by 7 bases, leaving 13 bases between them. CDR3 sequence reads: CASRAQQENEQFF. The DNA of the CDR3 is TGTGCCAGCAGGGCCCAACAGGAAAATGAGCAGTTCTTC.

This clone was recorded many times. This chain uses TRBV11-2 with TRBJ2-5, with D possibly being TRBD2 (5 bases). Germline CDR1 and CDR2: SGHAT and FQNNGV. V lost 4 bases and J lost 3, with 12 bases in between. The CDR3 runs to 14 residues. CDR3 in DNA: TGTGCCAGCAGCTCAGGACTGGGAAAAGAGACCCAGTACTTC. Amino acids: CASSSGLGKETQYF.

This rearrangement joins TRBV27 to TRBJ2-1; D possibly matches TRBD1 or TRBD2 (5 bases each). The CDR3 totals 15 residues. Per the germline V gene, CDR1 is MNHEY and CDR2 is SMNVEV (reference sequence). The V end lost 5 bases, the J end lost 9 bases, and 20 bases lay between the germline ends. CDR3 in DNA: TGTGCCAGCAGTCCCGGGACGCTTCGGGCGAGTGAGCAGTTCTTC. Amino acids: CASSPGTLRASEQFF.

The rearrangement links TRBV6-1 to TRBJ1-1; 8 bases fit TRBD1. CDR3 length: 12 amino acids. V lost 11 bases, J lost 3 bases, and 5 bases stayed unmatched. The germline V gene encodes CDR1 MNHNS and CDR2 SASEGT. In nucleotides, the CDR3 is TGTGCCGGACAGGGTGAGTACACTGAAGCTTTCTTT. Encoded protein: CAGQGEYTEAFF.

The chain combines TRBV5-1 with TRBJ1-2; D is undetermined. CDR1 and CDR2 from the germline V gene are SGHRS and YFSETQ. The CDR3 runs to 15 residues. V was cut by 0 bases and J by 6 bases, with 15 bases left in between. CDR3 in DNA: TGCGCCAGCAGCTTGGAGGGATCGGTCTTCGATGGCTACACCTTC. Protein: CASSLEGSVFDGYTF.

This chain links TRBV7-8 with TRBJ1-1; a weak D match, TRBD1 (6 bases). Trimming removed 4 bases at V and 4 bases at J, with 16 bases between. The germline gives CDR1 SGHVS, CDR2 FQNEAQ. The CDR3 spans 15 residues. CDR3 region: CASSSRTETGTEAFF. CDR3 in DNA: TGTGCCAGCAGCTCCCGGACAGAAACGGGCACTGAAGCTTTCTTT.

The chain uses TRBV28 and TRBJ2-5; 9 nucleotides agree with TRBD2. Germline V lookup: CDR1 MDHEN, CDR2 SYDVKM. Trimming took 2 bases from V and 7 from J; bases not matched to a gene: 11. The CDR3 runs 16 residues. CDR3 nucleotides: TGTGCCAGCAGTTTAGGCGGTGCGGGGGGGTCCGGGACCCAGTACTTC. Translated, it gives CASSLGGAGGSGTQYF.

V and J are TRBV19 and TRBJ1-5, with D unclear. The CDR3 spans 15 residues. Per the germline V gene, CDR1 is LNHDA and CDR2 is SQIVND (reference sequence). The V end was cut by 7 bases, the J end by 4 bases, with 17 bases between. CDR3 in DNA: TGTGCCAGTACCCTTCGGCAGGACCGAAATCAGCCCCAGCATTTT. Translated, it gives CASTLRQDRNQPQHF.

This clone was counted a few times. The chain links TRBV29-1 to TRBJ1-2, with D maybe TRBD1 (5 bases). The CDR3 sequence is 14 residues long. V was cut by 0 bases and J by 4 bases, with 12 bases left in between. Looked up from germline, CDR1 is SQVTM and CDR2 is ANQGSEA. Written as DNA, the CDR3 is TGCAGCGTTGAAGACCCACAGGCGCTCTATGGCTACACCTTC. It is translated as CSVEDPQALYGYTF.